This TCR beta chain stems from a study of cytomegalovirus exposure and HLA in healthy donors listed by TCRdb under 2017. For the study in its entirety: An earlier analysis of roughly 500 of the donors reported about 300 Gb of sequence data and 95 million to 140 million unique TCR beta sequences obtained from around 170 million T cells. Among 398 genotyped donors of the cohort, an average of approximately 240,000 unique TCR beta nucleotide sequences was sequenced per donor, of which about 18% were non-productive. A few DR-DQ haplotypes were treated as single units for association and clustering because of strong linkage in the cohort. The number of typed donors differed by locus: about 629-640 for A, B, C, DRB1 and DQB1; some 500 for DQA1; roughly 600 for DPA1; and roughly 490 for DPB1. All discovery cohort repertoires had been generated on a single sequencing platform. An earlier analysis of around 640 of the donors used high-throughput TCR beta sequencing to judge whether each TCR beta V gene segment behaved as functional or pseudogenic. Of the 300 to 400 genotyped donors, around 81% fell in the genetic ancestry cluster associated with self-reported Caucasian donors. Genome-wide SNP genotypes for about 65% of the 666 donors were used in a later genetic analysis, which treated that subset as a discovery cohort. Class I and class II HLA loci were covered by the typing at four-digit resolution. The study aimed to test whether signatures of past pathogen exposure could be identified by cataloging public T cell receptors. Donor age, sex, ethnicity and CMV serostatus were collected together with the repertoire data. To predict cytomegalovirus infection status, the study combined high-throughput TCR immunosequencing, statistical association of individual TCRs with disease status, and machine learning. An early release covering 550 to 700 HLA-typed donors comprised approximately 290 gigabases of sequencing data and around 80 million unique TCR sequences. In addition to the first cohort of around 670 subjects, a separate validation cohort of approximately 130 different subjects was used. To study patterns of TCR occurrence, a later analysis re-analyzed previously published TCR beta repertoires from more than 550 donors and added high-resolution HLA genotyping. The study profiled the T cell repertoires of hundreds of subjects by immunosequencing and related them to cytomegalovirus serostatus. Rather than using new phenotypic data, the later analysis identified candidate immune exposures from TCR beta sequences and from how often those sequences occurred across donors. The full study reports these points: In a later analysis, the rate of TCR association differed among HLA loci, with DRB1 alleles having the most associated TCRs and HLA-C alleles having the fewest. A group of highly shared sequence variants was considered likely to be a technical artifact of the sequencing pipeline. A later analysis associated 16,951 TCR beta sequences with specific HLA alleles at a false discovery rate of 0.05. In an earlier analysis of some 500 of the donors, most TCR beta V segments were observed in productive rearrangements about 90% or about 30% of the time, broadly matching IMGT annotations. Most TCR sequences were observed very rarely across donors, whereas some public TCRs were present in many individuals. Only TCR beta chains were sequenced in this cohort, and the absence of alpha or paired-chain data limited detectable features. The classifier was reported to diagnose cytomegalovirus status with high specificity and sensitivity in both the original and validation cohorts. The only immune exposure information available for the cohort was CMV serostatus. Some IMGT-functional V segments, including TRBV6-2 and TRBV6-3, could not be told apart with the 87-base-pair reads, so those segments were excluded. Several of the top co-occurrence clusters appeared to be linked to parvovirus B19, influenza, CMV and Epstein-Barr virus, according to a later analysis. In a later analysis, most CMV-associated TCR beta chains were found to appear HLA-restricted, with HLA associations seemingly driven largely by CMV exposure. Roughly uniform sequencing depth across donors was assumed in presence/absence analyses, although this assumption may not hold. A later genetic analysis reported fewer N-insertions in productive TCRs among donors in an Asian-associated ancestry cluster than the 666-donor mean. In a later analysis, HLA-associated TCR beta chains showed more clonal expansion and lower generation probabilities than non-associated chains that were equally common. A few of the identified cytomegalovirus-associated TCR beta chains were confirmed in vitro to be specific for cytomegalovirus antigens. In the study, some 160 TCR beta chains were listed as associated with cytomegalovirus. According to the authors, the approach could potentially be generalized to other disease states and immunological phenotypes. Assigning TCR associations to individual alleles was difficult when HLA alleles, especially DR and DQ, strongly co-occurred. Because HLA typing was missing for some donors at each locus, association tests included only the typed subset. Correlated functional status among segregating V segments might reflect linkage disequilibrium, but an unknown experimental factor could not be ruled out. V-gene and J-gene trimming of TCR beta chains was associated with a missense DCLRE1C variant in a later genetic analysis, and the association was replicated in an independent cohort. Because counts were too low, about 18 rarely observed V segments, including chromosome 9 orphons, were excluded from the earlier analysis of 587 of the donors. A further reported finding was that TCR beta sequences accurately predicted the HLA-A and HLA-B alleles for most subjects in the first cohort.

Library creation used the immunoSEQ multiplex PCR assay. The multiplex PCR relied on a mix of 60 forward primers for TCR Vbeta segments and 13 reverse primers for TCR Jbeta segments. A multiplex PCR assay on genomic DNA amplified the CDR3 region of rearranged TCR beta genes. The Illumina HiSeq System was used to sequence the amplified TCR beta libraries as 87-base-pair reads. The paper's data handling went like this. A later analysis tallied some 79 million unique TCR beta chains across the 666 repertoires, and some 10 million of those chains were shared by two or more donors. Raw reads were error-corrected and collapsed into unique sequences by a nearest-neighbor algorithm in which closely related sequences were merged to remove PCR and sequencing errors. CDR3 sequences were aligned to IMGT reference sequences to assign V, D and J gene segments. For a sequence to be retained, a match of at least six nucleotides was required to both a V gene segment and a J gene segment. A rearrangement counted as productive if the CDR3 had no stop codons and remained in frame with V and J, and every other rearrangement counted as non-productive. CDR3 was defined by IMGT convention, running from the second conserved V-encoded cysteine to the conserved J-encoded phenylalanine. Sequences without an unambiguous match to a single V gene segment were excluded from the earlier analysis of almost 600 of the donors. An earlier analysis of about 600 of the donors called V segments functional above 56.7% productive rearrangements and segregating when the between-donor standard deviation exceeded 5%. To diagnose cytomegalovirus status from the catalog of TCR beta chain sequences, a statistical classification framework was built. V and J gene assignment, in a later analysis, came from comparing TCR nucleotide sequences with IMGT/GENE-DB human TR gene sequences. The TCRdist pipeline was used in a later analysis to assign CDR3 sequences and most-parsimonious VDJ recombination scenarios. In a later analysis, each TCR beta chain was defined by its CDR3 amino acid sequence together with its V-gene family, and reads lacking a unique V-gene family were excluded. A later analysis removed 592 highly shared, low-generation-probability nucleotide sequences to deal with suspected cross-contamination and a sequencing artifact. In a later analysis, a clonal expansion index was calculated for each public chain from normalized within-repertoire ranks of inferred template counts. In a later analysis, generation probabilities were computed with a VDJ recombination model fitted to out-of-frame rearrangements, and the resulting probabilities were checked against IGoR. A later analysis scored TCR-TCR, TCR-HLA and TCR-CMV co-occurrence with hypergeometric tests, applying a repertoire-size bias correction to TCR pairs. False discovery rates were estimated in a later analysis by permuting HLA or CMV assignments 20 times. In a later analysis, co-occurring TCRs were grouped using DBSCAN, and TCRdist sequence similarity was added for clustering within HLA-allele-positive subsets. Repertoires with fewer than 30,000 or more than 120,000 public chains, plus five repertoires with anomalous nucleotide sharing, were excluded from co-occurrence clustering. TCRdb took over this immuneACCESS table, retaining in-frame rearrangements with V and J assigned. Such tables are incomplete; in checked studies, under half of the missing clones stem from an unresolved V gene, and the remainder is unexplained. That table supplies the V and J calls and clone size; D and trimming were determined from the DNA. Within this sample are approximately 100,000 clones, with around 80% of them counted one time only. The ten largest clones take up 2% to 2.5% of the sample.

According to the germline V gene (reference sequence), CDR1 reads MNHEY and CDR2 reads SMNVEV. For this chain, trimming is 3 bases at the V end and 8 bases at the J end, and the number of junction bases without a gene match is 7. The CDR3 measures 16 amino acids from cysteine to phenylalanine. Just the 48-base CDR3 DNA is kept, in frame starting at base 1. Comment on this clone: Its antigen specificity is not known. One base away there is no much larger clone; base qualities are not given.

The cohort comprised more than 550 healthy bone marrow donors. At the time of sampling, all cohort members were nominally healthy, though unrecorded immune exposures were likely present. The donor was CMV seronegative and was included in the group of around 320 seronegative cohort members. A peripheral blood sample was collected from each donor, and TCR beta sequencing was performed on peripheral blood mononuclear cells. Genomic DNA extraction from the blood cell samples was performed with the Qiagen DNeasy Blood Extraction Kit. The chain was built from TRBV27 and TRBJ2-2; 12 central nucleotides agree with TRBD2. The receptor was isolated from a young man in good health and CMV-seronegative. The sample was PBMCs. The nucleotide sequence is given as TGTGCCAGCAGTTTCTCTAGCGGGGGGGCCGGAGGGGAGCTGTTTTTT. Its translation is CASSFSSGGAGGELFF.